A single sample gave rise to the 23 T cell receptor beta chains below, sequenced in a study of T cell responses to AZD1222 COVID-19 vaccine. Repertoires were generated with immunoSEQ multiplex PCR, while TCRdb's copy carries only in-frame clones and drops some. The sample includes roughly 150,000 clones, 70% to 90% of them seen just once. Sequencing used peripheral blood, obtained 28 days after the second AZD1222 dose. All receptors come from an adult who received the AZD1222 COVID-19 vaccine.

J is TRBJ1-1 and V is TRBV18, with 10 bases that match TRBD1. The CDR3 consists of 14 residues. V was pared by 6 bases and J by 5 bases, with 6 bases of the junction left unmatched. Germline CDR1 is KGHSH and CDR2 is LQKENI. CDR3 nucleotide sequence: TGTGCCAGCTCTCGGGACAGGGGAGGGACTGAAGCTTTCTTT. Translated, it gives CASSRDRGGTEAFF.

The CDR3 sequence is CASSGVLWELFF. CDR3 bases: TGTGCCAGCAGTGGGGTACTTTGGGAACTGTTTTTT. V usage is TRBV2 and J usage is TRBJ1-4, with D unclear. The V end was cut by 4 bases, the J end by 12 bases, with 12 bases between. CDR1 SNHLY and CDR2 FYNNEI come from the germline V gene. The CDR3 sequence is 12 residues long. The full variable domain, in which reference TRBV2 and TRBJ1-4 provide the parts outside the CDR3, is EPEVTQTPSHQVTQMGQEVILRCVPISNHLYFYWYRQILGQKVEFLVSFYNNEISEKSEIFDDQFSVERPDGSNFTLKIRSTKLEDSAMYFCASSGVLWELFFGSGTQLSVL.

The CDR3 spells CASSPGVPNEKLFF. The CDR3 DNA reads TGTGCCAGCAGCCCAGGGGTCCCTAATGAAAAACTGTTTTTT. V is TRBV27 and J is TRBJ1-4; D is possibly TRBD1 (6 bases). Germline V lookup: CDR1 MNHEY, CDR2 SMNVEV (reference sequence). The ends were cut back, 6 bases at V and 3 bases at J, with 11 bases in the middle. The CDR3 is 14 amino acids.

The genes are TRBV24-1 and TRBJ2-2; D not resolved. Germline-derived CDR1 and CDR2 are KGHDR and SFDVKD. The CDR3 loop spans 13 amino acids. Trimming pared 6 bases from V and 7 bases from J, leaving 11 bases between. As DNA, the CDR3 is TGTGCCACCAGTCCTCCCGGTGGCGGGGAGCTGTTTTTT. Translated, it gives CATSPPGGGELFF.

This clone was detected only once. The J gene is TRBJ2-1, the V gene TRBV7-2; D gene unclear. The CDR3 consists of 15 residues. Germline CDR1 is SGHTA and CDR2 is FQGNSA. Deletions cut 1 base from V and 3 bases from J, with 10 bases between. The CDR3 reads CASSLVTAGYNEQFF. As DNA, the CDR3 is TGTGCCAGCAGCTTAGTTACAGCCGGCTACAATGAGCAGTTCTTC.

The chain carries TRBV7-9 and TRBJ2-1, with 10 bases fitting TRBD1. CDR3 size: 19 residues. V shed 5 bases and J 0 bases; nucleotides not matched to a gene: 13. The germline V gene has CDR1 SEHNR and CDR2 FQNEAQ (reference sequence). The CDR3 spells CASSPRTGGTTSSYNEQFF. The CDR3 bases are TGTGCCAGCAGCCCTCGGACAGGGGGGACTACAAGCTCCTACAATGAGCAGTTCTTC.

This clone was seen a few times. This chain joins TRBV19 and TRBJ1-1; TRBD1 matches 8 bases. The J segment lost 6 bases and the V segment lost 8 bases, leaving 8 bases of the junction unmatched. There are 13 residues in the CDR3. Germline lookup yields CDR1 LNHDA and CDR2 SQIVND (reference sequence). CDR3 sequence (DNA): TGTGCCAGTCAGTCAGGGGGCGCGGCTGAAGCTTTCTTT. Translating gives CASQSGGAAEAFF. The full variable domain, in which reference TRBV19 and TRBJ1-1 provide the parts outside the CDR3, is DGGITQSPKYLFRKEGQNVTLSCEQNLNHDAMYWYRQDPGQGLRLIYYSQIVNDFQKGDIAEGYSVSREKKESFPLTVTSAQKNPTAFYLCASQSGGAAEAFFGQGTRLTVV.

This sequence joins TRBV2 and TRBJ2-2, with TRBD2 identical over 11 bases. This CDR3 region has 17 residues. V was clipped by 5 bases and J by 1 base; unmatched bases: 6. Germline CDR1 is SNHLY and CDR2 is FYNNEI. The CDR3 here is CASSLIGLAGNTGELFF. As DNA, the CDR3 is TGTGCCAGCAGTCTTATCGGACTAGCGGGGAACACCGGGGAGCTGTTTTTT. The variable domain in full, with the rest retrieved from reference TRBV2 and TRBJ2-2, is EPEVTQTPSHQVTQMGQEVILRCVPISNHLYFYWYRQILGQKVEFLVSFYNNEISEKSEIFDDQFSVERPDGSNFTLKIRSTKLEDSAMYFCASSLIGLAGNTGELFFGEGSRLTVL.

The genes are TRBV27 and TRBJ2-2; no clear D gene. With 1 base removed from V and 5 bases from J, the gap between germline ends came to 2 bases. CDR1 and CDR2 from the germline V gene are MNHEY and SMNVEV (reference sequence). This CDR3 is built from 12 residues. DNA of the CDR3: TGTGCCAGCAGTTTATTAACCGGGGAGCTGTTTTTT. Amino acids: CASSLLTGELFF.

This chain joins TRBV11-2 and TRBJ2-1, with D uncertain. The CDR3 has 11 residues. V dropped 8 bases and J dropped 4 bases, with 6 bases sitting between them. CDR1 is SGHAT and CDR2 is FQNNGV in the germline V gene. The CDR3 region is CASALYNEQFF. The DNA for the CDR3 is TGTGCCAGCGCCCTTTACAATGAGCAGTTCTTC.

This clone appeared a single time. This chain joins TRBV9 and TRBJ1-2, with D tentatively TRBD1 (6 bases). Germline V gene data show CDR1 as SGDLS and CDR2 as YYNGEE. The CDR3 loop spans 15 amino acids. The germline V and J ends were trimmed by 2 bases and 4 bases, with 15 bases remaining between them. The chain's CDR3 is CASSVGGIGGYGYTF. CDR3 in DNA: TGTGCCAGCAGCGTTGGGGGCATTGGAGGCTATGGCTACACCTTC.

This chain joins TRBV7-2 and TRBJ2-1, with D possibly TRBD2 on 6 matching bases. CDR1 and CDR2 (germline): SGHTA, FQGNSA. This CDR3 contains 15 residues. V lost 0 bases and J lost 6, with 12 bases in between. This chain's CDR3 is CASSLAHGLTNEQFF. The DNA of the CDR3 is TGTGCCAGCAGCTTAGCACACGGACTAACCAATGAGCAGTTCTTC. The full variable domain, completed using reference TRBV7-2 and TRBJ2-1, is GAGVSQSPSNKVTEKGKDVELRCDPISGHTALYWYRQSLGQGLEFLIYFQGNSAPDKSGLPSDRFSAERTGGSVSTLTIQRTQQEDSAVYLCASSLAHGLTNEQFFGPGTRLTVL.

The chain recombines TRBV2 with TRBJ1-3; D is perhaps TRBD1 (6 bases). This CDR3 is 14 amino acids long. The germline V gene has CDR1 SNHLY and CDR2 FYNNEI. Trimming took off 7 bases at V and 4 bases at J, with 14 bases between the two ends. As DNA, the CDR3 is TGTGCCAGCAATTTCAGGGGCTCAGGAAACACCATATATTTT. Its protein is CASNFRGSGNTIYF.

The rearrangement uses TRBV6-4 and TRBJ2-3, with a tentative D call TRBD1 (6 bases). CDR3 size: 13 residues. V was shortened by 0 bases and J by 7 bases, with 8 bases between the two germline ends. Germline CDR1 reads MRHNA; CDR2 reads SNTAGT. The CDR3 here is CASSDSRGNTQYF. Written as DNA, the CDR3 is TGTGCCAGCAGTGACTCGAGGGGGAATACGCAGTATTTT.

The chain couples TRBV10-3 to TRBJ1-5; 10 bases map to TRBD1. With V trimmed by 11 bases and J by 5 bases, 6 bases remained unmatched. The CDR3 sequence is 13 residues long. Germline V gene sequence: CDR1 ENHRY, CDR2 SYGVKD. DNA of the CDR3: TGTGCCGCCGGACAGGGGGGAGATCAGCCCCAGCATTTT. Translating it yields CAAGQGGDQPQHF.

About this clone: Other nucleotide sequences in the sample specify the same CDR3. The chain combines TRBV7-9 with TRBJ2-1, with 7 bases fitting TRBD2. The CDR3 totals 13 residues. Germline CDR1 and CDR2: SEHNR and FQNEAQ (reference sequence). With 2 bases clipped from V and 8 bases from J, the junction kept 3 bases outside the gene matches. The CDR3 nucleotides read TGTGCCAGCAGCTTACGGGGGGTCGATGAGCAGTTCTTC. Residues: CASSLRGVDEQFF.

The CDR3 nucleotides are TGTGCCAGCAGCGTAGGACCGGATCAGCCCCAGCATTTT. It codes for CASSVGPDQPQHF. The chain links TRBV9 to TRBJ1-5; no clear D gene. The CDR3 runs to 13 residues. Germline lookup yields CDR1 SGDLS and CDR2 YYNGEE. V was cut by 0 bases and J by 5 bases, with 6 bases left in between. The complete variable domain, with remaining parts taken from reference TRBV9 and TRBJ1-5, reads DSGVTQTPKHLITATGQRVTLRCSPRSGDLSVYWYQQSLDQGLQFLIQYYNGEERAKGNILERFSAQQFPDLHSELNLSSLELGDSALYFCASSVGPDQPQHFGDGTRLSIL.

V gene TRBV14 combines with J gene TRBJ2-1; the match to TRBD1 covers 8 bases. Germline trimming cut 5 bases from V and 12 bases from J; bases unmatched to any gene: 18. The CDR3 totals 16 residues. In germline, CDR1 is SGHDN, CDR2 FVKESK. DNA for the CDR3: TGTGCCAGCAGCGGTTCAGGGACAGGCCCCGTCGTGGGGCAGTTCTTC. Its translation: CASSGSGTGPVVGQFF.

CDR3 nucleotides: TGCGCCAGCAGCTCCTCGGGACCCCCAGGGAATGAGCAGTTCTTC. This translates into CASSSSGPPGNEQFF. This rearrangement joins TRBV5-1 to TRBJ2-1; D could derive from TRBD1 or TRBD2 (5 bases each). The CDR3 sequence is 15 residues long. Germline CDR1 reads SGHRS; CDR2 reads YFSETQ. The germline V and J ends were trimmed by 3 bases and 7 bases, with 17 bases remaining between them.

The CDR3 DNA is TGTGCCAGCAGCCCCGACCTTGGCACTGAAGCTTTCTTT. It translates to CASSPDLGTEAFF. The V gene is TRBV13, the J gene TRBJ1-1; D unresolved. The V and J ends lost 5 bases and 4 bases respectively, with 11 bases between them. The CDR3 consists of 13 residues. Looked up from germline, CDR1 is PRHDT and CDR2 is FYEKMQ (reference sequence).

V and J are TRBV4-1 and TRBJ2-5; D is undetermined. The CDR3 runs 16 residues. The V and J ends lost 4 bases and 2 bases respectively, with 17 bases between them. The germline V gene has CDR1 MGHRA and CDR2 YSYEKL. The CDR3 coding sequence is TGCGCCAGCAGCCTCGAAGGTGGATACACGCAAGAGACCCAGTACTTC. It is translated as CASSLEGGYTQETQYF.

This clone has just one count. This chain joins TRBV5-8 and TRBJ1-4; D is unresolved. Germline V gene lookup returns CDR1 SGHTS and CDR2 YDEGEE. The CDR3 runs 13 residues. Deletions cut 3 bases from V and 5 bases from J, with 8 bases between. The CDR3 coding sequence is TGTGCCAGCAGCTCGGAAAGCAATGAAAAACTGTTTTTT. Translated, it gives CASSSESNEKLFF.

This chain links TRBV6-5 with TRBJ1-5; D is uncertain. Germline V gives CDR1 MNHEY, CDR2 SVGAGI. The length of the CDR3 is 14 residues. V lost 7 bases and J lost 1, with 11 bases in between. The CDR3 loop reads CASTYGGSNQPQHF. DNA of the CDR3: TGTGCCAGCACCTACGGAGGGAGCAATCAGCCCCAGCATTTT.